This T cell receptor (beta chain) was captured in a study of blood T cell repertoires in COVID-19. Study-level information: Nucleic acid was either cDNA or gDNA, and it came from T cells, B-cell-depleted T cells, or PBMCs.

On this clone itself: Additional DNA sequences in this sample encode the identical CDR3.

The CDR3 consists of 11 residues. CDR1 and CDR2 (germline): GTSNPN, SVGIG (reference sequence). V dropped 2 bases and J dropped 4 bases, with 4 bases sitting between them. The authors' processing: Amplifying reference gene primers gave estimates of nucleated cell counts. Sequencing used immunoSEQ multiplex PCR; TCRdb keeps in-frame clones, though not all of them. V and J calls and clone size are as listed in that table; D and trimming were resolved from the DNA. There are 61,000 or so clones in the sample; 85% to 90% occur only once, and about 21% lies in the top ten. The rearrangement joins TRBV30 to TRBJ2-3; the D is unclear. The source of this sequence is a woman in her 50s with active or convalescent COVID-19. The specimen sequenced was peripheral blood. CDR3 in DNA: TGTGCCTGGAGTCAGGCAGATACGCAGTATTTT. Translation gives CAWSQADTQYF.